Below, 10 T cell receptor beta chains from the same sample are listed, as sequenced in a study of T cell responses to AZD1222 COVID-19 vaccine. Assay used: immunoSEQ multiplex PCR; TCRdb lists only in-frame clones, some missing. Here the sample spans 150,000 to 200,000 clones, 80% to 90% being singletons. The specimen was peripheral blood, collected on day 0 of AZD1222 vaccination. These receptors were taken from an adult in good health.

This chain links TRBV5-4 with TRBJ1-2, with D hard to call. The CDR3 runs to 14 residues. V was trimmed by 0 bases and J by 1 base, leaving 7 bases between them. Germline CDR1 is SGHNT and CDR2 is YYREEE (reference sequence). This chain's CDR3 is CASSLVEGNYGYTF. The CDR3 bases are TGTGCCAGCAGCTTGGTCGAGGGTAACTATGGCTACACCTTC.

J is TRBJ2-1 and V is TRBV7-9; tentatively, D is TRBD1 (6 bases). CDR1 and CDR2 from the germline V gene are SEHNR and FQNEAQ (reference sequence). V lost 6 bases and J lost 3, with 15 bases in between. The CDR3 runs to 15 residues. CDR3 bases: TGTGCCAGCAGTCAGACGCAGGGGAACTACAATGAGCAGTTCTTC. Amino acids: CASSQTQGNYNEQFF.

This clone was seen only a few times. The chain uses TRBV4-3 and TRBJ2-2, with D possibly being TRBD2 (6 bases). The V gene's germline CDR1 is LGHNA and CDR2 YSLEER. V gave up 3 bases and J gave up 6 bases, with 11 bases separating them. The length of the CDR3 is 14 residues. CDR3 DNA sequence: TGCGCCAGCAGCCACAGGAGGGGTGCCGGGGAGCTGTTTTTT. Its protein product is CASSHRRGAGELFF.

This chain uses TRBV30 with TRBJ2-5; 7 nucleotides line up with TRBD1. CDR1 and CDR2 (germline): GTSNPN, SVGIG (reference sequence). V dropped 3 bases and J dropped 5; count of bases not matched to a gene: 9. This CDR3 region has 14 residues. The CDR3 nucleotides are TGTGCCTGGAGGGGAGACAGGGAGAGGGAGACCCAGTACTTC. Translation: CAWRGDRERETQYF.

The V and J genes are TRBV7-9 and TRBJ2-7; D gene unclear. Trimming removed 3 bases at V and 2 bases at J, with 14 bases between. Germline V gene sequence: CDR1 SEHNR, CDR2 FQNEAQ (reference sequence). The CDR3 consists of 15 residues. The CDR3 nucleotides read TGTGCCAGCAGCTTGTTATTGGGGAATCCCTACGAGCAGTACTTC. Residues: CASSLLLGNPYEQYF.

V and J are TRBV19 and TRBJ2-3; no clear D gene. The V end lost 5 bases, the J end lost 6 bases, and 9 bases lay between the germline ends. The CDR3 loop spans 12 amino acids. Germline V gene data show CDR1 as LNHDA and CDR2 as SQIVND (reference sequence). In DNA, the CDR3 is TGTGCCAGTAGTCACCAGCTCGATACGCAGTATTTT. Translation: CASSHQLDTQYF.

The chain uses TRBV6-1 and TRBJ1-1; D call uncertain. Trimming removed 1 base at V and 3 bases at J, with 9 bases between. This CDR3 region has 14 residues. The germline gives CDR1 MNHNS, CDR2 SASEGT. In DNA, the CDR3 is TGTGCCAGCAGTGAAGTAACCGAGGACACTGAAGCTTTCTTT. Encoded protein: CASSEVTEDTEAFF.

V gene TRBV5-6 combines with J gene TRBJ1-6, with D possibly TRBD1 on 5 matching bases. This CDR3 is 14 amino acids long. Germline loops: CDR1 SGHDT, CDR2 YYEEEE. V was shortened by 2 bases and J by 6 bases, with 9 bases between the two germline ends. The CDR3 spells CASSLWGTNSPLHF. CDR3 nucleotide sequence: TGTGCCAGCAGCTTATGGGGGACTAATTCACCCCTCCACTTT.

This clone is a singleton in its sample. V is TRBV10-1 and J is TRBJ1-4; maybe TRBD1 (5 bases). This CDR3 region has 17 residues. The V end was cut by 9 bases, the J end by 0 bases, with 20 bases between. Looked up from germline, CDR1 is WNHNN and CDR2 is SYGVQD (reference sequence). The CDR3 protein is CARPGGYFPATNEKLFF. The CDR3, as DNA: TGCGCCAGACCCGGGGGGTATTTTCCCGCAACTAATGAAAAACTGTTTTTT.

The sample holds one count of this clone. This rearrangement joins TRBV9 to TRBJ1-2; no clear D gene. With 5 bases removed from V and 2 bases from J, the gap between germline ends came to 10 bases. Per the germline V gene, CDR1 is SGDLS and CDR2 is YYNGEE. This CDR3 comprises 13 residues. Here the CDR3 DNA reads TGTGCCAGCAGACACACAGTGAACTATGGCTACACCTTC. Translation: CASRHTVNYGYTF.